Below, 18 T cell receptor beta chains from the same sample are listed, as sequenced in a study of blood T cell repertoires in COVID-19. Clones were sequenced by immunoSEQ multiplex PCR, and TCRdb holds only the in-frame ones, with some missing. The sample includes 300,000 to 350,000 clones, roughly 90% seen only once; the top ten take roughly 2.9%. The sequenced sample was peripheral blood. These receptor sequences come from a woman aged 30 to 39 with COVID-19, enrolled during active disease.

The rearrangement uses TRBV7-6 and TRBJ2-3; 7 nucleotides align to TRBD2. This CDR3 has 16 amino acids. V lost 1 base, J lost 3 bases, and 7 bases stayed unmatched. Germline V CDR1 and CDR2: SGHVS, FNYEAQ. The DNA for the CDR3 is TGTGCCAGCAGCTTAGACAAGCGGGATTTAACAGATACGCAGTATTTT. It translates to CASSLDKRDLTDTQYF.

The chain recombines TRBV6-1 with TRBJ1-2, with 9 bases identical to TRBD1. CDR1 and CDR2 from the germline V gene are MNHNS and SASEGT. The ends lost 2 bases at V and 8 bases at J; junction bases unmatched: 9. The CDR3 loop spans 15 amino acids. CDR3 region: CASSENRDREGGYTF. The CDR3 DNA reads as TGTGCCAGCAGTGAAAATAGGGACAGGGAAGGCGGCTACACCTTC.

J is TRBJ1-2 and V is TRBV12-3 or TRBV12-4; D gene unclear. Trimming pared 5 bases from V and 7 bases from J, leaving 11 bases between. The CDR3 loop spans 12 amino acids. Here the CDR3 reads CASSLLWAGYTF. The CDR3 DNA follows: TGTGCCAGCAGTCTATTATGGGCTGGCTACACCTTC.

This clone showed up just once. V gene TRBV28 combines with J gene TRBJ1-3, with a weak D call TRBD1 (5 bases). The V gene's germline CDR1 is MDHEN and CDR2 SYDVKM. This CDR3 is built from 14 residues. The V gene lost 6 bases and the J gene lost 4 bases, with 13 bases spanning the gap. In DNA, the CDR3 is TGTGCCAGCAGCTTACCGGGACTAGGAAACACCATATATTTT. Translating gives CASSLPGLGNTIYF.

V usage is TRBV19 and J usage is TRBJ2-3, with 7 nucleotides matching TRBD1. Germline lookup yields CDR1 LNHDA and CDR2 SQIVND (reference sequence). Trimming cost V 3 bases and J 2 bases; bases outside gene matches: 5. CDR3 size: 15 residues. Here the CDR3 DNA reads TGTGCCAGTAGTATGTCAGGGGGATACACAGATACGCAGTATTTT. This codes for CASSMSGGYTDTQYF.

CDR3 DNA sequence: TGTGCCAGCAGCCCAGAGAACACCGGGGAGCTGTTTTTT. It codes for CASSPENTGELFF. The V gene is TRBV7-9, the J gene TRBJ2-2; D gene ambiguous. Germline V gene data show CDR1 as SEHNR and CDR2 as FQNEAQ (reference sequence). The V end lost 5 bases, the J end lost 1 base, and 5 bases lay between the germline ends. The CDR3 totals 13 residues.

V and J are TRBV5-1 and TRBJ1-1; D uncertain. Looked up from germline, CDR1 is SGHRS and CDR2 is YFSETQ. The CDR3 is made up of 14 amino acids. Trimming removed 3 bases at V and 5 bases at J, with 14 bases between. The CDR3 sequence: CASSSRLTGTEAFF. The CDR3 DNA sequence: TGCGCCAGCAGCTCACGTTTAACGGGGACTGAAGCTTTCTTT.

V usage is TRBV20-1 and J usage is TRBJ1-1; D not resolved. The CDR3 length is 11 residues. The V gene lost 2 bases and the J gene lost 2 bases, with 3 bases spanning the gap. Looked up from germline, CDR1 is DFQATT and CDR2 is SNEGSKA (reference sequence). CDR3 DNA: TGCAGTGCTAGACTTAACACTGAAGCTTTCTTT. Translating gives CSARLNTEAFF.

The rearrangement joins TRBV19 to TRBJ2-5, with 12 bases identical to TRBD2. CDR1 and CDR2 from the germline V gene are LNHDA and SQIVND (reference sequence). V lost 5 bases and J lost 5; bases outside the gene matches: 15. This CDR3 comprises 18 residues. The CDR3 DNA reads as TGTGCCAGTAGTCTTCGACTAGCGGGAGAAATGAATAGGGAGACCCAGTACTTC. It translates to CASSLRLAGEMNRETQYF. Full variable domain (missing parts from reference TRBV19 and TRBJ2-5): DGGITQSPKYLFRKEGQNVTLSCEQNLNHDAMYWYRQDPGQGLRLIYYSQIVNDFQKGDIAEGYSVSREKKESFPLTVTSAQKNPTAFYLCASSLRLAGEMNRETQYFGPGTRLLVL.

V usage is TRBV19 and J usage is TRBJ1-1; 9 nucleotides agree with TRBD1. V lost 3 bases, J lost 0 bases, and 5 bases stayed unmatched. Per the germline V gene, CDR1 is LNHDA and CDR2 is SQIVND (reference sequence). The CDR3 sequence is 16 residues long. The CDR3: CASSIGQGRLNTEAFF. CDR3 nucleotide sequence: TGTGCCAGTAGTATTGGACAGGGGCGTTTGAACACTGAAGCTTTCTTT.

This clone was seen once. The gene calls are TRBV5-1 and TRBJ2-7; 7 nucleotides line up with TRBD1. Germline CDR1 reads SGHRS; CDR2 reads YFSETQ. The V segment lost 0 bases and the J segment 6 bases; nucleotides outside the gene matches: 6. This CDR3 has 14 residues. CDR3 protein: CASSLGQGSGEQYF. The CDR3 coding sequence is TGCGCCAGCAGCTTGGGACAGGGCTCCGGCGAGCAGTACTTC.

The chain links TRBV6-5 to TRBJ1-2; the D is unclear. Per the germline V gene, CDR1 is MNHEY and CDR2 is SVGAGI. V lost 0 bases to trimming and J lost 1 base, with 9 bases between them. The CDR3 covers 15 residues. DNA of the CDR3: TGTGCCAGCAGTTACTCATACGGAGTTAACTATGGCTACACCTTC. It specifies CASSYSYGVNYGYTF.

The chain combines TRBV12-3 or TRBV12-4 with TRBJ1-1; D perhaps matches TRBD1 (5 bases). The CDR3 spans 13 residues. Trimming shortened V by 5 bases and J by 3 bases, and 10 bases separated the two germline ends. The CDR3 is CASSPLGDTEAFF. CDR3 nucleotide sequence: TGTGCCAGCAGTCCCCTAGGGGACACTGAAGCTTTCTTT.

This chain connects TRBV18 to TRBJ1-2; D unclear. The germline V gene has CDR1 KGHSH and CDR2 LQKENI. Between the trimmed V and J ends, which lost 3 bases and 4 bases, there was a span of 21 bases. The CDR3 loop spans 17 amino acids. CDR3 coding DNA: TGTGCCAGCTCACCGGGCCCCAGCTTCACCAGCTTCTATGGCTACACCTTC. Translating it yields CASSPGPSFTSFYGYTF.

The rearrangement uses TRBV5-4 and TRBJ2-7; tentatively, D is TRBD2 (7 bases). This CDR3 spans 14 amino acids. V dropped 0 bases and J dropped 2 bases, with 9 bases sitting between them. The V gene's germline CDR1 is SGHNT and CDR2 YYREEE (reference sequence). CDR3 region: CASSLEGGAYEQYF. The CDR3 DNA follows: TGTGCCAGCAGCTTGGAGGGGGGGGCCTACGAGCAGTACTTC.

The chain combines TRBV10-3 with TRBJ1-2, with D perhaps TRBD1 (6 bases). The CDR3 contains 15 residues. The V gene's germline CDR1 is ENHRY and CDR2 SYGVKD. The germline V and J ends were trimmed by 4 bases and 3 bases, with 15 bases remaining between them. The CDR3 reads CAISVARGEDYGYTF. The DNA of the CDR3 is TGTGCCATCAGTGTAGCCAGGGGCGAGGACTATGGCTACACCTTC.

V usage is TRBV10-3 and J usage is TRBJ1-2, with 8 positions matching TRBD1. The germline V gene encodes CDR1 ENHRY and CDR2 SYGVKD. Unmatched junction bases numbered 2, after V lost 0 bases and J lost 5 bases. The CDR3 runs to 14 residues. The CDR3 reads CAISESGTGYGYTF. The CDR3 DNA reads TGTGCCATCAGTGAGTCGGGGACAGGATATGGCTACACCTTC.

The CDR3 nucleotides read TGTGCCAGCTCGACGACAGGGGGTGAAAACACCATATATTTT. Translation gives CASSTTGGENTIYF. The chain is built from TRBV9 and TRBJ1-3; 9 bases match TRBD1. The length of the CDR3 is 14 residues. Germline V gene data show CDR1 as SGDLS and CDR2 as YYNGEE. Losses at the gene ends were 7 bases for V and 6 bases for J; bases not matched to a gene: 8.